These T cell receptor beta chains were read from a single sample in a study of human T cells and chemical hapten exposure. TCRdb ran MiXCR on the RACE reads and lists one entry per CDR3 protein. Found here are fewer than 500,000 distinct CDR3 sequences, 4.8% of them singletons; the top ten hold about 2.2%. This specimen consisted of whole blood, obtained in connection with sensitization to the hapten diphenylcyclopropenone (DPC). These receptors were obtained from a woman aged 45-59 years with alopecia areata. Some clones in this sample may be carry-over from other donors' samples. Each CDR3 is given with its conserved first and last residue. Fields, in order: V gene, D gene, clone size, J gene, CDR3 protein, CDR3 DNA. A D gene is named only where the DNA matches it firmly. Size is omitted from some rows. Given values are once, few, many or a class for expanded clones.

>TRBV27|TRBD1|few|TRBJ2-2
CASSLRDRGGTGELFF
TGTGCCAGCAGTCTCCGGGACAGGGGGGGCACCGGGGAGCTGTTTTTT
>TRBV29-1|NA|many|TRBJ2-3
CSVTDTTDTQYF
TGCAGCGTAACGGACACCACAGATACGCAGTATTTT
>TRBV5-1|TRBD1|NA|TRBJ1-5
CASSITGGSGQPQHF
TGCGCCAGCAGCATCACAGGGGGCTCGGGTCAGCCCCAGCATTTT
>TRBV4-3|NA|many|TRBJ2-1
CASSQGASPSYNEQFF
TGCGCCAGCAGCCAAGGGGCCAGCCCCTCCTACAATGAGCAGTTCTTC
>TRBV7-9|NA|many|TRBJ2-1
CASGPPGFF
TGTGCCAGTGGACCCCCAGGGTTCTTC
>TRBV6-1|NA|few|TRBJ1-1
CASSEADTEAFF
TGTGCCAGCAGTGAAGCGGACACTGAAGCTTTCTTT
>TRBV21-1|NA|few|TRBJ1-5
CASRPGQGSNQPQHF
TGTGCCAGCCGCCCGGGACAGGGAAGCAATCAGCCCCAGCATTTT
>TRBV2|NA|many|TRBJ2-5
CASTPGVETQYF
TGTGCCAGCACACCCGGGGTGGAGACCCAGTACTTC
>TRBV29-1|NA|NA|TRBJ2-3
CSVELQASTDTQYF
TGCAGCGTTGAACTACAGGCTAGCACAGATACGCAGTATTTT
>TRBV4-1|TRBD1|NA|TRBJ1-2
CASSQDSEFQGVKGYTF
TGCGCCAGCAGCCAAGATTCCGAATTCCAGGGGGTAAAGGGCTACACCTTC
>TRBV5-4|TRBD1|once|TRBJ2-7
CASSSDRGEEQYF
TGTGCCAGCAGCTCTGACAGGGGCGAAGAGCAGTACTTC
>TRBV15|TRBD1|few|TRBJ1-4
CATSRDRTATNEKLFF
TGTGCCACCAGCAGGGACAGGACCGCAACTAATGAAAAACTGTTTTTT
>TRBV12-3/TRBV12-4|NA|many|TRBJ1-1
CASSLGRQTLTTNTEAFF
TGTGCCAGCAGTTTAGGTCGGCAGACACTAACCACGAACACTGAAGCTTTCTTT
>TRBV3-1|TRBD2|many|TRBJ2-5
CASSRVSGGARETQYF
TGTGCCAGCAGCCGTGTTAGCGGGGGGGCCCGAGAGACCCAGTACTTC
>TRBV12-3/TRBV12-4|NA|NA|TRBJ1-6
CASSLRKGNEPLHF
TGTGCCAGCAGTTTAAGGAAGGGAAATGAGCCCCTCCACTTT
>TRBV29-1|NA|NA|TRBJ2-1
CSVAGGEQFF
TGCAGCGTTGCTGGGGGTGAGCAGTTCTTC
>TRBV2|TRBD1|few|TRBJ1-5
CASSEWTGNNQPQHF
TGTGCCAGCAGTGAATGGACAGGGAACAATCAGCCCCAGCATTTT
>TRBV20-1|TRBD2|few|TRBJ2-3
CSAYLLAGSRSDTQYF
TGCAGTGCATACCTCCTAGCGGGATCTAGGTCAGATACGCAGTATTTT
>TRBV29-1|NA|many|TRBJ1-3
CSVFTGNTIYF
TGCAGCGTTTTCACTGGAAACACCATATATTTT
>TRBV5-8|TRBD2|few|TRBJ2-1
CASSLDWQGTSWRFF
TGTGCCAGCAGCTTGGACTGGCAGGGGACTAGTTGGCGGTTCTTC
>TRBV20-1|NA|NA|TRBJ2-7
CSARDRGSEVNEQYF
TGCAGTGCTAGAGATCGGGGCTCAGAGGTCAACGAGCAGTACTTC
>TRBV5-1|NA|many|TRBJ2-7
CARTGPGSPYEQYF
TGCGCCAGAACCGGCCCGGGATCTCCCTACGAGCAGTACTTC
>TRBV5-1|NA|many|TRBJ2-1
CASSLTRGRGDNEQFF
TGCGCCAGCAGCCTCACCCGGGGGCGGGGTGACAATGAGCAGTTCTTC
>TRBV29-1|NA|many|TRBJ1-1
CSVIGEGTEAFF
TGCAGCGTTATCGGCGAGGGGACTGAAGCTTTCTTT
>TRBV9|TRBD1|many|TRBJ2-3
CASSVGTGLDTQYF
TGTGCCAGCAGCGTAGGGACAGGCCTAGATACGCAGTATTTT
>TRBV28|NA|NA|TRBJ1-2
CASMAGGYDYGYTF
TGTGCCAGCATGGCGGGGGGGTACGACTATGGCTACACCTTC
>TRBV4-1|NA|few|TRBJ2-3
CASSQDRNTQYF
TGCGCCAGCAGCCAGGATAGAAATACGCAGTATTTT
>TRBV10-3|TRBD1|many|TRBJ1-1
CAITSGTGTAFF
TGTGCCATCACCTCCGGGACAGGGACCGCTTTCTTT
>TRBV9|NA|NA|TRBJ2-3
CASSAFSGPSTDTQYF
TGTGCCAGCAGCGCTTTTAGCGGACCAAGCACAGATACGCAGTATTTT
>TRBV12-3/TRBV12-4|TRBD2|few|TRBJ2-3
CASRLAGGGTDTQYF
TGTGCCAGCAGACTAGCGGGGGGGGGCACAGATACGCAGTATTTT
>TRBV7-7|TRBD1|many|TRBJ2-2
CASSVDRGTGELFF
TGTGCCAGCAGCGTGGACAGGGGGACCGGGGAGCTGTTTTTT
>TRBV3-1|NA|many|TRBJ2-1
CASSQFSEEYNEQFF
TGTGCCAGCAGCCAATTTAGCGAGGAATACAATGAGCAGTTCTTC
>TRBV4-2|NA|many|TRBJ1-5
CASSQEGRPQHF
TGTGCCAGCAGCCAAGAGGGACGGCCCCAGCATTTT
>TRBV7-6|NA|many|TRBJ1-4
CASSFRGGRNEKLFF
TGTGCCAGCAGCTTCCGGGGAGGGAGGAATGAAAAACTGTTTTTT
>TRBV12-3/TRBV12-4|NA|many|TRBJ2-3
CASSSSGISTDTQYF
TGTGCCAGCAGTTCCAGCGGTATTAGCACAGATACGCAGTATTTT
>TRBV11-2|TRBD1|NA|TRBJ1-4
CASSTRQGRTNEKLFF
TGTGCCAGCAGCACAAGACAGGGAAGGACTAATGAAAAACTGTTTTTT
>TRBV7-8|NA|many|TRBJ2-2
CASSLQAVGELFF
TGTGCCAGCAGCTTACAGGCCGTAGGGGAGCTGTTTTTT